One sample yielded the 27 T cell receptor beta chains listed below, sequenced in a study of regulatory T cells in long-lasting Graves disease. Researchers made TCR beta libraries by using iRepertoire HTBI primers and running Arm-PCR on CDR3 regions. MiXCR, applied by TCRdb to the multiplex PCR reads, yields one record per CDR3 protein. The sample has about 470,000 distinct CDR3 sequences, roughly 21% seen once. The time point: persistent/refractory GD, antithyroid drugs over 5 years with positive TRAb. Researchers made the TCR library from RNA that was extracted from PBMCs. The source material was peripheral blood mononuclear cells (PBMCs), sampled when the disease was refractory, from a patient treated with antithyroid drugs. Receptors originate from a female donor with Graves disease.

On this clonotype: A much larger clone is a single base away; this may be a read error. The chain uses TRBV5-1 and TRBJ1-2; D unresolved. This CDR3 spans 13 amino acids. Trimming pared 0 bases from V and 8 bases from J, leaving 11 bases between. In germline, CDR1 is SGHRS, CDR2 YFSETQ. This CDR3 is CASSLETRNGYTF. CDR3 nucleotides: TGCGCCAGCAGCTTGGAGACAAGGAACGGCTACACCTTC.

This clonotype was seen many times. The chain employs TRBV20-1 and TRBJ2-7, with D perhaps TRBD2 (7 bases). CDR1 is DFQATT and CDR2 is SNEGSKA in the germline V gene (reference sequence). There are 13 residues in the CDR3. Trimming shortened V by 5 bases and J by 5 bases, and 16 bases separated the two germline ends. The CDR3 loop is CSAPRGGRDEQYF. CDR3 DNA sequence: TGCAGTGCTCCTAGGGGGGGGCGTGACGAGCAGTACTTC.

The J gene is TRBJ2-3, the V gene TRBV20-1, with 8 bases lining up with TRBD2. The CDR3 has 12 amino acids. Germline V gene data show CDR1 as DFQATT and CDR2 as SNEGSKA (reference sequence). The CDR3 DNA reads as TGCACCCCTACGGGAGGGGCCGATACGCAGTATTTT. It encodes CTPTGGADTQYF.

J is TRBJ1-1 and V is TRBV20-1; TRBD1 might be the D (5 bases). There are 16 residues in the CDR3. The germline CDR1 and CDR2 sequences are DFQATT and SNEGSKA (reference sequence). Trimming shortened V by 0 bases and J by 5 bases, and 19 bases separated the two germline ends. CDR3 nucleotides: TGCAGTGCTAGAGATCCCCTGGGGGGTCTCGGAACTGAAGCTTTCTTT. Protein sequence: CSARDPLGGLGTEAFF.

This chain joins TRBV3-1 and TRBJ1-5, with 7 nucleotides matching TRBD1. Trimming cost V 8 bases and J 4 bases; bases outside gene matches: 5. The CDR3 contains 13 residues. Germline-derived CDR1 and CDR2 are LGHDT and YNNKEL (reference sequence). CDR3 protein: CASSKGANQPQHF. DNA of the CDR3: TGTGCCAGCTCAAAGGGGGCGAATCAGCCCCAGCATTTT. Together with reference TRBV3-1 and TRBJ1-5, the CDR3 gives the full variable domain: DTAVSQTPKYLVTQMGNDKSIKCEQNLGHDTMYWYKQDSKKFLKIMFSYNNKELIINETVPNRFSPKSPDKAHLNLHINSLELGDSAVYFCASSKGANQPQHFGDGTRLSIL.

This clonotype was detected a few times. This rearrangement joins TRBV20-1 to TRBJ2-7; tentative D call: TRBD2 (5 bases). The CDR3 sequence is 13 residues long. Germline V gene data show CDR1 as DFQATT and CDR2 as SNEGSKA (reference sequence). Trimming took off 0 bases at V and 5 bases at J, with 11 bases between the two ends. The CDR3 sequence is CSARDYEGDEQYF. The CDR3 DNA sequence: TGCAGTGCTAGAGATTATGAGGGAGACGAGCAGTACTTC.

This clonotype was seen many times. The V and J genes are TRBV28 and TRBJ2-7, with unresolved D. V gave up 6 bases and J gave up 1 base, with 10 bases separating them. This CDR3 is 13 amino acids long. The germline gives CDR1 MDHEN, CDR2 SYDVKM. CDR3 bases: TGTGCCAGCAGCAGGCCTTTTTCCTACGAGCAGTACTTC. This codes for CASSRPFSYEQYF.

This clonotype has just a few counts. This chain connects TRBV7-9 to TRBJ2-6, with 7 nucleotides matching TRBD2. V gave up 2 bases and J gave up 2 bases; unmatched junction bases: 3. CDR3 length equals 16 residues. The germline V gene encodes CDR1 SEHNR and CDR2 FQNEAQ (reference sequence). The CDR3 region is CASSLLAAAGANVLTF. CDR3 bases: TGTGCCAGCAGCTTACTAGCGGCGGCTGGGGCCAACGTCCTGACTTTC.

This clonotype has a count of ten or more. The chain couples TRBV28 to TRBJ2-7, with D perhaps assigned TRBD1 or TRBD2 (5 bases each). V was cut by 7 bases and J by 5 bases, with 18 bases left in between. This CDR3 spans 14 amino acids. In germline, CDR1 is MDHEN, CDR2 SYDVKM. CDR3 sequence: CASTPRDRVDEQYF. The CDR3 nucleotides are TGTGCCAGCACTCCCCGGGACCGAGTGGACGAGCAGTACTTC.

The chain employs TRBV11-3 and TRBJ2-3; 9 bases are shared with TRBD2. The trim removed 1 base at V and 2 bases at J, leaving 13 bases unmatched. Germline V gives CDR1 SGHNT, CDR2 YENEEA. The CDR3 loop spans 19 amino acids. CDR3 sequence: CASSLGTPGSGGYTDTQYF. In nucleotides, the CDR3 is TGTGCCAGCAGCTTAGGGACCCCCGGTAGCGGGGGTTACACAGATACGCAGTATTTT.

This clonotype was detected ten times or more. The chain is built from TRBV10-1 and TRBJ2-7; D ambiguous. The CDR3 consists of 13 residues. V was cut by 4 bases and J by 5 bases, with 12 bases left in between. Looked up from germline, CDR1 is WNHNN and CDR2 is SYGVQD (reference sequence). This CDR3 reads CASSASKGDEQYF. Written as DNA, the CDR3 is TGCGCCAGCAGTGCGTCAAAGGGTGACGAGCAGTACTTC.

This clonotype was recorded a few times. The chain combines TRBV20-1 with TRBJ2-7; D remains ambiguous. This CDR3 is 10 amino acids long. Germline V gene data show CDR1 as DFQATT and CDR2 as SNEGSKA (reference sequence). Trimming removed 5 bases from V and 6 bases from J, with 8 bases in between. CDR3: CSASTSEQYF. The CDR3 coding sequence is TGCAGTGCTTCGACGTCCGAGCAGTACTTC.

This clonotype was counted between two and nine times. CDR3 sequence (DNA): TGTGCCAGCAGCTTCACTAGCGGGACCCCAGACGAGCAGTACTTC. It is translated as CASSFTSGTPDEQYF. The chain is built from TRBV7-9 and TRBJ2-7; 10 bases are shared with TRBD2. V gave up 3 bases and J gave up 5 bases; unmatched junction bases: 7. The CDR3 is 15 residues long. Germline V gene lookup returns CDR1 SEHNR and CDR2 FQNEAQ (reference sequence).

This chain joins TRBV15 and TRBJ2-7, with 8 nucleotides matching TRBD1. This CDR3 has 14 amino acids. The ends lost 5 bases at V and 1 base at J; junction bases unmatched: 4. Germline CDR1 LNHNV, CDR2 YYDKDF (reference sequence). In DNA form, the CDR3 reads TGTGCCACCAGCGGGGACAGGCCATCCTACGAGCAGTACTTC. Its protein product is CATSGDRPSYEQYF.

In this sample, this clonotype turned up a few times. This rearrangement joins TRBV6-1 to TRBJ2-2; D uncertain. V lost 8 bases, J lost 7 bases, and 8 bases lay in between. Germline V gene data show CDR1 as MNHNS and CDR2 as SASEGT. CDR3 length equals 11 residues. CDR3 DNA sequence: TGTGCCAGCCGGAGTATCGGGGAGCTGTTTTTT. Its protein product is CASRSIGELFF.

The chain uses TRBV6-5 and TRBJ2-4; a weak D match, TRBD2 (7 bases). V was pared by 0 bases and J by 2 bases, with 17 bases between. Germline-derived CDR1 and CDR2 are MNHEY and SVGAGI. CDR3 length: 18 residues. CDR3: CASSYSKAPGGPKNIQYF. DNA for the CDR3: TGTGCCAGCAGTTACTCGAAAGCCCCCGGGGGGCCCAAAAACATTCAGTACTTC.

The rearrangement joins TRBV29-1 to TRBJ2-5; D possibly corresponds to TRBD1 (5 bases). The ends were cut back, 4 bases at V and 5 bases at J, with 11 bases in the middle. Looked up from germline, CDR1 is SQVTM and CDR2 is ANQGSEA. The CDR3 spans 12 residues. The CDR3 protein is CSVGRGVETQYF. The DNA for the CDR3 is TGCAGCGTTGGAAGGGGCGTGGAGACCCAGTACTTC.

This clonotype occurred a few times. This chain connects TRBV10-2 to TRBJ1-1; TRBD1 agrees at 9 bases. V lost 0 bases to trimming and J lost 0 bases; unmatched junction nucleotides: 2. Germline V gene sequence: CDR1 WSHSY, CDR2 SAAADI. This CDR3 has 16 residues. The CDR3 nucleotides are TGCGCCAGCAGTGAGTCCGGGACAGGGTTGAACACTGAAGCTTTCTTT. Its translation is CASSESGTGLNTEAFF.

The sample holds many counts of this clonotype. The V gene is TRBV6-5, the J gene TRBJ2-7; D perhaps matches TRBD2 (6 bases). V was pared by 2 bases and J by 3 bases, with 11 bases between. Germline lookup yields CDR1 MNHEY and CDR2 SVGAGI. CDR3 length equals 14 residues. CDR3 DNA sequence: TGTGCCAGCAGTTACGGAGCGCGGGGCTACGAGCAGTACTTC. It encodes CASSYGARGYEQYF.

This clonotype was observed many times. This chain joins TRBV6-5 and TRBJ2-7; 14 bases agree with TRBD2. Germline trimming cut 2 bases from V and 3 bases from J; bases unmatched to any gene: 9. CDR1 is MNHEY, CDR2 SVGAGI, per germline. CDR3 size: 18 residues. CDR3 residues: CASSYGTSGRSRLYEQYF. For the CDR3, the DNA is TGTGCCAGCAGTTACGGGACTAGCGGGAGATCTCGGCTCTACGAGCAGTACTTC.

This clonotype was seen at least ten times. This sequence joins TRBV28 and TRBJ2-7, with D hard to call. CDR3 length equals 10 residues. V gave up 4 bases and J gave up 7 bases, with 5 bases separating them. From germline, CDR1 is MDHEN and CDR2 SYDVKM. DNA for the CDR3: TGTGCCAGCAGTTGGCCGGAGCAGTACTTC. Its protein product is CASSWPEQYF.

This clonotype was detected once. This chain's CDR3 is CASSFSLGRNTEAFF. CDR3 sequence (DNA): TGTGCCAGCAGCTTCAGCTTGGGGCGGAACACTGAAGCTTTCTTT. The chain joins TRBV11-2 to TRBJ1-1; D possibly corresponds to TRBD1 (5 bases). V lost 3 bases, J lost 1 base, and 12 bases lay in between. Germline values: CDR1 SGHAT, CDR2 FQNNGV. The CDR3 covers 15 residues.

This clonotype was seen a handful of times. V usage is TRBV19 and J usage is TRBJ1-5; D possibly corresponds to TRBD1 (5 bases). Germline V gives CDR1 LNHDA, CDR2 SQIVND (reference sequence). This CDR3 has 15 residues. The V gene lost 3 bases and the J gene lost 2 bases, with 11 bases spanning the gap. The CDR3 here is CASSIGGEGNQPQHF. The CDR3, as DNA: TGTGCCAGTAGTATTGGGGGGGAGGGCAATCAGCCCCAGCATTTT.

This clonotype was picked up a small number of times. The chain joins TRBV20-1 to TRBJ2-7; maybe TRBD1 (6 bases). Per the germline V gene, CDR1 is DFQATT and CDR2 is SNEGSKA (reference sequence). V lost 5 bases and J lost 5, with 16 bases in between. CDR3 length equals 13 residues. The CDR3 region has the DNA TGCAGTGCTCCCCCGAAGGACAGTCACGAGCAGTACTTC. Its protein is CSAPPKDSHEQYF.

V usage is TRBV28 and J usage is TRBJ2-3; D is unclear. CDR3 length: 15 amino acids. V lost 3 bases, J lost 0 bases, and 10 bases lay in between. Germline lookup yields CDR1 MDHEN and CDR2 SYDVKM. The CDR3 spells CASSFLQSSTDTQYF. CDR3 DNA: TGTGCCAGCAGTTTTCTTCAGTCTAGCACAGATACGCAGTATTTT. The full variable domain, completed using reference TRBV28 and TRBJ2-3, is DVKVTQSSRYLVKRTGEKVFLECVQDMDHENMFWYRQDPGLGLRLIYFSYDVKMKEKGDIPEGYSVSREKKERFSLILESASTNQTSMYLCASSFLQSSTDTQYFGPGTRLTVL.

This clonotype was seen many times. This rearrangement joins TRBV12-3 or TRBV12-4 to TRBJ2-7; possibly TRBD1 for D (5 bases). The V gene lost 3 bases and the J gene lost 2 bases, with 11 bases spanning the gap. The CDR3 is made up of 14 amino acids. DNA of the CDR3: TGTGCCAGCAGTTTGTCAGGGCGTCCCTACGAGCAGTACTTC. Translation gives CASSLSGRPYEQYF.

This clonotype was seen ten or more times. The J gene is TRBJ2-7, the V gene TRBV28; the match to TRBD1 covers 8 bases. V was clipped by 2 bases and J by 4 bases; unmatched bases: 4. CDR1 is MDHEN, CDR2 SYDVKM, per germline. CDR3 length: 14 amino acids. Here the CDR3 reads CASSLAGGWYEQYF. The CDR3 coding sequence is TGTGCCAGCAGTTTAGCAGGGGGCTGGTACGAGCAGTACTTC.